This passage covers 32 T cell receptor beta chains from one sample sequenced in a study of blood T cell repertoires in COVID-19. The table came from immunoSEQ multiplex PCR; TCRdb's copy has only in-frame clones and leaves some out. The sample has tens of thousands of clones, around 86% seen once. Sequencing was done on a sample of peripheral blood. The receptors originated from an elderly man with active COVID-19.

The chain carries TRBV24-1 and TRBJ2-3, with D perhaps matching TRBD1 (6 bases). The V gene's germline CDR1 is KGHDR and CDR2 SFDVKD. Trimming took off 2 bases at V and 3 bases at J, with 11 bases between the two ends. The CDR3 spans 15 residues. CDR3 nucleotide sequence: TGTGCCACCAGTGATTGGCCAACAGGGACAGATACGCAGTATTTT. Its translation: CATSDWPTGTDTQYF.

The rearrangement links TRBV3-1 (or the pseudogene TRBV3-2) to TRBJ2-3; 10 bases align to TRBD2. Germline V CDR1 and CDR2: LGHDT, YNNKEL (reference sequence). V trimming: 3 bases; J trimming: 2 bases; junction bases outside the gene matches: 2. This CDR3 has 15 residues. CDR3 amino acids: CASSHGLADTDTQYF. The CDR3 DNA reads TGTGCCAGCAGCCACGGACTAGCGGACACAGATACGCAGTATTTT.

The chain links TRBV6-5 to TRBJ1-5; no clear D gene. Deletions cut 7 bases from V and 5 bases from J, with 12 bases between. The CDR3 spans 13 residues. Germline CDR1 reads MNHEY; CDR2 reads SVGAGI. CDR3 in amino acids: CASTEGGYQPQHF. The DNA for the CDR3 is TGTGCCAGCACCGAGGGTGGATATCAGCCCCAGCATTTT.

In DNA, the CDR3 is TGCGCCAGCAGTGGAAGAAAAAGGGACAGGGCCTCTATCAACTCCTACAATGAGCAGTTCTTC. Translating gives CASSGRKRDRASINSYNEQFF. The rearrangement links TRBV10-1 to TRBJ2-1; TRBD1 matches 9 bases. The CDR3 contains 21 residues. The germline V gene has CDR1 WNHNN and CDR2 SYGVQD (reference sequence). V lost 4 bases, J lost 0 bases, and 19 bases stayed unmatched.

The V and J genes are TRBV7-9 and TRBJ2-7; tentatively, D is TRBD1 (5 bases). CDR1 SEHNR and CDR2 FQNEAQ come from the germline V gene (reference sequence). The CDR3 consists of 13 residues. V dropped 9 bases and J dropped 1 base, with 13 bases sitting between them. The CDR3 protein is CASRGRSSYEQYF. The CDR3 coding sequence is TGTGCCAGTAGGGGCAGGTCGTCCTACGAGCAGTACTTC.

The CDR3 nucleotides read TGTGCCAGCAGCAGTACAGGGATCCTATCCTACGAGCAGTACTTC. It yields the protein CASSSTGILSYEQYF. V gene TRBV5-4 combines with J gene TRBJ2-7; possibly TRBD1 for D (6 bases). Germline V gene data show CDR1 as SGHNT and CDR2 as YYREEE (reference sequence). The CDR3 contains 15 residues. V was clipped by 4 bases and J by 1 base, with 15 bases between them.

The sample holds a few counts of this clone. The gene calls are TRBV7-2 and TRBJ1-1; D remains unclear. Germline CDR1 is SGHTA and CDR2 is FQGNSA. This CDR3 comprises 13 residues. V shed 5 bases and J shed 1 base, with 8 bases lying between them. CDR3 nucleotide sequence: TGTGCCAGCAGCCTAAGTCAGAACACTGAAGCTTTCTTT. Protein sequence: CASSLSQNTEAFF.

The chain links TRBV27 to TRBJ2-1; D uncertain. The V gene lost 6 bases and the J gene lost 2 bases, with 8 bases spanning the gap. In germline, CDR1 is MNHEY, CDR2 SMNVEV (reference sequence). This CDR3 has 13 amino acids. The CDR3 bases are TGTGCCAGCAGAGCGCGACCCTACAATGAGCAGTTCTTC. This encodes CASRARPYNEQFF.

This chain joins TRBV7-9 and TRBJ2-1; 9 bases match TRBD2. CDR1 and CDR2 (germline): SEHNR, FQNEAQ (reference sequence). The CDR3 has 16 amino acids. The trim removed 1 base at V and 9 bases at J, leaving 10 bases unmatched. The CDR3: CASSLGGGRAGFEQFF. The DNA of the CDR3 is TGTGCCAGCAGCTTAGGTGGCGGGAGGGCCGGTTTTGAGCAGTTCTTC.

V gene TRBV11-3 combines with J gene TRBJ2-3; D remains unclear. With 5 bases removed from V and 3 bases from J, the gap between germline ends came to 15 bases. The CDR3 loop spans 15 amino acids. From germline, CDR1 is SGHNT and CDR2 YENEEA. The CDR3 nucleotides read TGTGCCAGCAGCGAGGTCCTGCCTATAACAGATACGCAGTATTTT. Its protein is CASSEVLPITDTQYF.

The chain employs TRBV9 and TRBJ2-3, with 8 bases aligning to TRBD2. The CDR3 is made up of 15 amino acids. The junction had 5 bases not matched to a gene; V was cut back by 5 bases and J by 0 bases. Germline CDR1 is SGDLS and CDR2 is YYNGEE. Written as DNA, the CDR3 is TGTGCCAGCAGTTCGGGGGGGTGGAGCACAGATACGCAGTATTTT. Protein sequence: CASSSGGWSTDTQYF.

V is TRBV2 and J is TRBJ1-2, with D tentatively TRBD1 (6 bases). This CDR3 has 14 amino acids. Trimming stripped 4 bases from V and 0 bases from J, with 9 bases between. Germline assignment: CDR1 SNHLY and CDR2 FYNNEI. The CDR3 coding sequence is TGTGCCAGCAGTGGGGACACCTCTAACTATGGCTACACCTTC. This translates into CASSGDTSNYGYTF.

Only one count was recorded for this clone. The chain combines TRBV7-9 with TRBJ1-6, with D unresolved. Per germline, CDR1 SEHNR and CDR2 FQNEAQ (reference sequence). V lost 1 base and J lost 3, with 4 bases in between. CDR3 length: 14 amino acids. This CDR3 is CASSLDGYNSPLHF. As DNA, the CDR3 is TGTGCCAGCAGCTTAGACGGCTATAATTCACCCCTCCACTTT.

J is TRBJ2-7 and V is TRBV7-2; 10 bases align to TRBD2. The CDR3 has 14 residues. J was trimmed by 9 bases and V by 4 bases; bases with no gene match: 9. Germline V gene lookup returns CDR1 SGHTA and CDR2 FQGNSA. The CDR3 bases are TGTGCCAGCAGCTCCCGGCGGACTAGCGGAAGGCAGTACTTC. Its protein product is CASSSRRTSGRQYF.

This clone was counted only a few times. The chain is built from TRBV30 and TRBJ2-7, with 7 bases aligning to TRBD1. This CDR3 contains 14 residues. Germline lookup yields CDR1 GTSNPN and CDR2 SVGIG (reference sequence). The ends lost 3 bases at V and 2 bases at J; junction bases unmatched: 7. DNA of the CDR3: TGTGCCTGGAGCAACAGGGGACGGACCTACGAGCAGTACTTC. It encodes CAWSNRGRTYEQYF.

The V gene is TRBV28, the J gene TRBJ2-3, with 8 bases matching TRBD2. Per germline, CDR1 MDHEN and CDR2 SYDVKM. The V gene end was trimmed by 5 bases and the J gene end by 5 bases; junction bases not matched to a gene: 12. The CDR3 runs to 16 residues. In nucleotides, the CDR3 is TGTGCCAGCAGTCCCGTAGGGCGGGAGGCGAGAGATACGCAGTATTTT. Encoded protein: CASSPVGREARDTQYF.

This chain connects TRBV11-2 to TRBJ1-2, with 8 bases identical to TRBD1. The J segment lost 4 bases and the V segment lost 4 bases, leaving 14 bases of the junction unmatched. There are 17 residues in the CDR3. Germline V CDR1 and CDR2: SGHAT, FQNNGV. DNA for the CDR3: TGTGCCAGCAGCTCCTTTAGAGGGACAGGAAGGACCTATGGCTACACCTTC. Encoded protein: CASSSFRGTGRTYGYTF.

The chain uses TRBV4-3 and TRBJ2-1; tentatively, D is TRBD1 (5 bases). V was cut by 2 bases and J by 10 bases, with 9 bases left in between. Germline assignment: CDR1 LGHNA and CDR2 YSLEER. This CDR3 is 12 amino acids long. CDR3 DNA: TGCGCCAGCAGCCAAAGGGGATTGGAGCAGTTCTTC. Translating gives CASSQRGLEQFF.

The chain combines TRBV9 with TRBJ2-7; weak D call: TRBD2 (5 bases). V lost 3 bases and J lost 4, with 5 bases in between. CDR3 length: 11 amino acids. Germline assignment: CDR1 SGDLS and CDR2 YYNGEE. CDR3 DNA: TGTGCCAGCAGCGCGGGATACGAGCAGTACTTC. Residues: CASSAGYEQYF.

This rearrangement joins TRBV6-2 or TRBV6-3 to TRBJ1-2, with TRBD1 identical over 11 bases. This CDR3 contains 16 residues. The germline V gene has CDR1 MNHEY and CDR2 SVGEGT. V shed 0 bases, J shed 8 bases, and the junction held 8 bases outside the gene matches. The CDR3, as DNA: TGTGCCAGCAGTTACTCAGCCGGGACAGGGGGAGGAGGCTACACCTTC. Its protein is CASSYSAGTGGGGYTF.

This rearrangement joins TRBV9 to TRBJ2-1; D perhaps matches TRBD1 (6 bases). Trimming shortened V by 3 bases and J by 13 bases, and 17 bases separated the two germline ends. Germline CDR1 SGDLS, CDR2 YYNGEE. The CDR3 length is 13 residues. CDR3 nucleotides: TGTGCCAGCAGCGCCTTAACCCGGGACAATCAGTTCTTC. Translating it yields CASSALTRDNQFF.

This chain joins TRBV4-3 and TRBJ1-6, with TRBD1 as a possible D gene (5 bases). In germline, CDR1 is LGHNA, CDR2 YSLEER. CDR3 size: 15 residues. The V end was cut by 2 bases, the J end by 9 bases, with 14 bases between. The CDR3 spells CASSQSGLIFSPLHF. DNA for the CDR3: TGCGCCAGCAGCCAATCGGGACTTATATTTTCACCCCTCCACTTT.

This clone was seen just once. The J gene is TRBJ2-1, the V gene TRBV23-1; 8 nucleotides agree with TRBD1. TRBV23-1 is assigned to the ORF class and has an uncertain function. The CDR3 has 18 residues. Trimming took 3 bases from V and 1 from J; bases not matched to a gene: 11. The CDR3 reads CASSHPGGASLSYNEQFF. In DNA form, the CDR3 reads TGCGCCAGCAGTCACCCAGGGGGCGCCTCCCTTTCCTACAATGAGCAGTTCTTC.

This clone was observed a single time. V usage is TRBV11-2 and J usage is TRBJ2-7; unclear D gene. Germline CDR1 SGHAT, CDR2 FQNNGV. This CDR3 contains 14 residues. V lost 5 bases and J 1 base, leaving 12 bases between the germline ends. The DNA for the CDR3 is TGTGCCAGCAGCCCATCCCTAGGATCCTACGAGCAGTACTTC. It translates to CASSPSLGSYEQYF. The variable domain in full, with the rest retrieved from reference TRBV11-2 and TRBJ2-7, is EAGVAQSPRYKIIEKRQSVAFWCNPISGHATLYWYQQILGQGPKLLIQFQNNGVVDDSQLPKDRFSAERLKGVDSTLKIQPAKLEDSAVYLCASSPSLGSYEQYFGPGTRLTVT.

The rearrangement joins TRBV9 to TRBJ2-5; maybe TRBD2 (6 bases). Germline CDR1 reads SGDLS; CDR2 reads YYNGEE. V was clipped by 3 bases and J by 2 bases, with 11 bases between them. This CDR3 is built from 14 residues. The CDR3 spells CASSGGRPQETQYF. The CDR3 region has the DNA TGTGCCAGCAGCGGAGGGAGGCCACAAGAGACCCAGTACTTC. The whole variable domain, filled in from reference TRBV9 and TRBJ2-5, reads DSGVTQTPKHLITATGQRVTLRCSPRSGDLSVYWYQQSLDQGLQFLIQYYNGEERAKGNILERFSAQQFPDLHSELNLSSLELGDSALYFCASSGGRPQETQYFGPGTRLLVL.

This chain joins TRBV5-4 and TRBJ1-2; 9 bases are a match to TRBD1. From germline, CDR1 is SGHNT and CDR2 YYREEE (reference sequence). The CDR3 totals 14 residues. Trimming at V came to 5 bases and at J to 7 bases, leaving 9 bases not matched to a gene. The CDR3 protein is CASRAQGASSGYTF. CDR3 sequence (DNA): TGTGCCAGCAGGGCACAGGGGGCGAGTAGTGGCTACACCTTC.

The chain recombines TRBV28 with TRBJ2-5, with D possibly TRBD2 on 5 matching bases. In germline, CDR1 is MDHEN, CDR2 SYDVKM. Trimming pared 4 bases from V and 4 bases from J, leaving 22 bases between. The CDR3 has 17 residues. The CDR3 loop is CASSYLGEQWEGETQYF. DNA for the CDR3: TGTGCCAGCAGTTACCTTGGGGAGCAGTGGGAAGGAGAGACCCAGTACTTC.

The chain joins TRBV27 to TRBJ1-4; D gene ambiguous. The CDR3 has 14 residues. Trimming cost V 3 bases and J 7 bases, with 12 bases left between them. Germline CDR1 MNHEY, CDR2 SMNVEV (reference sequence). CDR3 region: CASSFRSPPEKLFF. The CDR3 bases are TGTGCCAGCAGTTTCAGGTCCCCTCCTGAAAAACTGTTTTTT.

This clone has more than one count but fewer than ten. The V gene is TRBV5-4, the J gene TRBJ2-3; D possibly corresponds to TRBD2 (6 bases). The CDR3 has 13 residues. Per germline, CDR1 SGHNT and CDR2 YYREEE (reference sequence). Between the trimmed V and J ends, which lost 9 bases and 7 bases, there was a span of 18 bases. The CDR3 here is CAMQRAGLNTQYF. The CDR3 bases are TGTGCCATGCAAAGGGCGGGATTGAATACGCAGTATTTT.

A single count supports this clone. V gene TRBV6-5 combines with J gene TRBJ2-1; weak D call: TRBD1 (6 bases). Germline assignment: CDR1 MNHEY and CDR2 SVGAGI. The CDR3 is 14 amino acids. The V end was cut by 8 bases, the J end by 4 bases, with 15 bases between. CDR3 residues: CASGLWGRYNEQFF. In DNA form, the CDR3 reads TGTGCCAGCGGTTTGTGGGGGCGGTACAATGAGCAGTTCTTC.

V gene TRBV6-6 combines with J gene TRBJ2-7, with D unresolved. In germline, CDR1 is MNHNY, CDR2 SVGAGI (reference sequence). The CDR3 extends over 12 amino acids. Between the trimmed V and J ends, which lost 4 bases and 4 bases, there was a span of 8 bases. Written as DNA, the CDR3 is TGTGCCAGCAGTTGGTTAGAGTACGAGCAGTACTTC. Translating it yields CASSWLEYEQYF.

This rearrangement joins TRBV5-1 to TRBJ1-1; tentatively, D is TRBD1 (6 bases). The CDR3 spans 16 residues. Deletions cut 0 bases from V and 1 base from J, with 13 bases between. Germline V CDR1 and CDR2: SGHRS, YFSETQ. The chain's CDR3 is CASSLGNQQGNTEAFF. The CDR3 DNA is TGCGCCAGCAGCTTGGGAAATCAACAGGGGAACACTGAAGCTTTCTTT.